The 7 T cell receptor beta chains below come from one sample, sequenced in a study of blood T cell repertoires in COVID-19. TCRdb keeps only in-frame clones here, not all; method: immunoSEQ multiplex PCR. The sample records 60,000 to 75,000 clones, 85% to 90% being singletons. The sample was peripheral blood. These receptors originate from a human donor in a cohort sampled during active COVID-19.

The chain has TRBV28 and TRBJ1-6, with TRBD1 as a possible D gene (6 bases). Germline CDR1 is MDHEN and CDR2 is SYDVKM. V lost 6 bases to trimming and J lost 7 bases, with 16 bases between them. This CDR3 contains 15 residues. The CDR3 bases are TGTGCCAGCAGGTCGCTGGACAGAGAGAATTCACCCCTCCACTTT. This translates into CASRSLDRENSPLHF.

The CDR3 spells CASSTGLAGPNEQFF. Written as DNA, the CDR3 is TGTGCCAGTAGCACGGGACTAGCGGGACCCAATGAGCAGTTCTTC. This chain links TRBV19 with TRBJ2-1; 13 bases line up with TRBD2. V was pared by 6 bases and J by 6 bases, with 5 bases of the junction left unmatched. CDR1 and CDR2 from the germline V gene are LNHDA and SQIVND (reference sequence). There are 15 residues in the CDR3.

The rearrangement links TRBV7-9 to TRBJ1-5; D ambiguous. From germline, CDR1 is SEHNR and CDR2 FQNEAQ (reference sequence). V shed 5 bases and J shed 7 bases, with 9 bases lying between them. The CDR3 extends over 12 amino acids. The CDR3 DNA reads as TGTGCCAGCAGCCTTCTTGGCCAGCCCCAGCATTTT. Translating it yields CASSLLGQPQHF.

The chain is built from TRBV11-3 and TRBJ2-1; 8 bases are shared with TRBD2. Germline CDR1 and CDR2: SGHNT and YENEEA. The CDR3 contains 16 residues. With 1 base clipped from V and 7 bases from J, the junction kept 9 bases outside the gene matches. The CDR3: CASSLVGTSPNNEQFF. The DNA of the CDR3 is TGTGCCAGCAGCTTAGTTGGGACTAGTCCCAATAATGAGCAGTTCTTC.

The CDR3 DNA is TGTGCCAGCAGCACGGGACAGAGGGGCCAAGAGACCCAGTACTTC. Protein: CASSTGQRGQETQYF. This sequence joins TRBV7-6 and TRBJ2-5; 7 nucleotides match TRBD1. CDR3 length: 15 amino acids. CDR1 and CDR2 (germline): SGHVS, FNYEAQ. V trimming: 5 bases; J trimming: 1 base; junction bases outside the gene matches: 7.

The rearrangement joins TRBV19 to TRBJ1-1, with 7 bases aligning to TRBD1. The CDR3 runs 14 residues. CDR1 is LNHDA, CDR2 SQIVND, per germline (reference sequence). V dropped 5 bases and J dropped 4; count of bases not matched to a gene: 7. The CDR3 sequence is CASSLQGISTEAFF. As DNA, the CDR3 is TGTGCCAGTAGTTTACAGGGGATCAGCACTGAAGCTTTCTTT.

This chain connects TRBV6-6 to TRBJ1-1; 7 nucleotides line up with TRBD1. With V trimmed by 5 bases and J by 3 bases, 3 bases remained unmatched. The CDR3 runs 13 residues. Looked up from germline, CDR1 is MNHNY and CDR2 is SVGAGI (reference sequence). The chain's CDR3 is CASSVDRDTEAFF. The CDR3 DNA reads TGTGCCAGCAGTGTCGACAGGGACACTGAAGCTTTCTTT.